The source of this TCR beta chain is a study of blood T cell repertoires in COVID-19. The data were produced by immunoSEQ multiplex PCR, yet TCRdb's version contains in-frame clones alone and is incomplete. The sample comprises around 250,000 clones, 70% to 90% of which are singletons, and 15% rests with the top ten. Looked up from germline, CDR1 is MNHEY and CDR2 is SMNVEV (reference sequence). The CDR3 sequence is 16 residues long. The V and J ends lost 6 bases and 6 bases, in that order; junction bases with no gene match: 10. Researchers sorted participants into cohorts using their self-reported clinical history. For recovered donors of Cohort 3, there were two negative PCRs, clearance, or symptom resolution. This clone appeared a single time.

The sequence was obtained from a man younger than 35 who had recovered from COVID-19. Sequenced sample: PBMCs or T cells enriched from blood (not recorded which). The gene calls are TRBV27 and TRBJ2-2; 10 nucleotides match TRBD2. As DNA, the CDR3 is TGTGCCAGCAGCAATTCCGGGACTAGCGATGCCGGGGAGCTGTTTTTT. Its protein product is CASSNSGTSDAGELFF.